The clone carrying this T cell receptor (beta chain) was observed a handful of times. This sample is drawn from a study of read filtering for tumor transcriptome and immune sequencing. Molecular barcoded adaptors covering alpha/delta and beta/gamma chains were used on 400 ng RNA. MiXCR, applied by TCRdb to the reads, yields one record per CDR3 protein. Here the sample spans tens of thousands of distinct CDR3 sequences, roughly 19% being singletons. The V and J ends lost 0 bases and 5 bases respectively, with 14 bases between them. Germline lookup yields CDR1 MNHEY and CDR2 SMNVEV (reference sequence). This CDR3 has 15 amino acids.

Sequenced input: a population of CD138-negative cells sorted from bone marrow. This chain joins TRBV27 and TRBJ2-7; D not certain. The clonotype comes from a donor aged 40 or over with multiple myeloma. In DNA form, the CDR3 reads TGTGCCAGCAGTTTATCTAACACGTTGTGGAACGAGCAGTACTTC. It codes for CASSLSNTLWNEQYF.